These T cell receptor beta chains were read from a single sample in a study of chemoradiotherapy in HPV16-positive cancers. Repertoires were generated with immunoSEQ multiplex PCR, while TCRdb's copy carries only in-frame clones and drops some. Among approximately 35,000 clones listed, over 80% were seen once. The material was blood, obtained from a patient who underwent chemoradiotherapy. The receptors come from a human donor with HPV-associated anogenital cancer. The CDR3 runs from the conserved cysteine through the conserved F or W. A D gene is named only where the DNA matches it firmly. The size entry is marked missing in some rows and otherwise reads once, few, many or a size class.

TRBD2 | TRBJ2-5 | TRBV5-6 | . | TGTGCCAGCAGCTTGGCCCGGTTAGCGGGTAAAGAGACCCAGTACTTC | CASSLARLAGKETQYF
. | TRBJ2-2 | TRBV19 | . | TGTGCCAGTAGTATGGGGTGGCAGGGGTACACCGGGGAGCTGTTTTTT | CASSMGWQGYTGELFF
. | TRBJ1-1 | TRBV6-4 | . | TGTGCCAGCAGTGACACAGACAGCACTGAAGCTTTCTTT | CASSDTDSTEAFF
TRBD1 | TRBJ2-5 | TRBV10-1 | . | TGCGCCAGCAGCGAGGGGGGGACAGGGACCCAAGAGACCCAGTACTTC | CASSEGGTGTQETQYF
. | TRBJ2-2 | TRBV5-4 | once | TGTGCCAGCAGCTTGGGACAGTACACCGGGGAGCTGTTTTTT | CASSLGQYTGELFF
. | TRBJ2-1 | TRBV5-1 | . | TGCGCCAGCAGCTTGGGAGGGACCGAGTACAATGAGCAGTTCTTC | CASSLGGTEYNEQFF
TRBD2 | TRBJ2-7 | TRBV13 | . | TGTGCCAGCAGCTTAGCGGGGGGGCGCGGGTTTCACGAGCAGTACTTC | CASSLAGGRGFHEQYF
. | TRBJ2-5 | TRBV7-2 | . | TGTGCCAGCAGCAGGGGGGGGCTGGACGGCGAGACCCAGTACTTC | CASSRGGLDGETQYF
. | TRBJ2-6 | TRBV6-5 | medium-sized | TGTGCCAGCAGCTGGGGGCGCGATGGGGCCAACGTCCTGACTTTC | CASSWGRDGANVLTF
. | TRBJ1-6 | TRBV11-2 | . | TGTGCCAGCAGCTTAGATTATAATTCACCCCTCCACTTT | CASSLDYNSPLHF
TRBD1 | TRBJ2-7 | TRBV11-2 | . | TGTGCCAGCAGCTTAGATCTAGGGGACAGCTCCTACGAGCAGTACTTC | CASSLDLGDSSYEQYF
TRBD2 | TRBJ2-7 | TRBV11-3 | . | TGTGCCAGCAGCTTAGAGGGTAGCGGGGTTGGCGAGCAGTACTTC | CASSLEGSGVGEQYF
. | TRBJ1-5 | TRBV18 | once | TGTGCCAGCTCACCGAAAAAGGGACACACTCAGCCCCAGCATTTT | CASSPKKGHTQPQHF
TRBD1 | TRBJ1-4 | TRBV2 | . | TGTGCCAGCGTCCGGACAGGGGCTAATGAAAAACTGTTTTTT | CASVRTGANEKLFF
TRBD1 | TRBJ2-7 | TRBV29-1 | . | TGCAGCGTTGGGGGAGGGACAGGGTTCTACGAGCAGTACTTC | CSVGGGTGFYEQYF
. | TRBJ1-1 | TRBV6-6 | . | TGTGCCAGCAGGGGGGGGCAGACTTTGAACACTGAAGCTTTCTTT | CASRGGQTLNTEAFF
TRBD1 | TRBJ2-7 | TRBV5-1 | . | TGCGCCAGCAGCCCCGGGACAGAAGGCAACGAGCAGTACTTC | CASSPGTEGNEQYF
TRBD1 | TRBJ1-1 | TRBV11-2 | . | TGTGCCAGCAGCTTATCTCTGGGGGACAGTTTTGAAGCTTTCTTT | CASSLSLGDSFEAFF
. | TRBJ2-5 | TRBV7-2 | . | TGTGCCAGCAGCTTGGTGTTTTTGGGGCCGCAAGAGACCCAGTACTTC | CASSLVFLGPQETQYF
. | TRBJ1-4 | TRBV25-1 | . | TGTGCCAGCAGTTATTCACTTAATGAAAAACTGTTTTTT | CASSYSLNEKLFF
. | TRBJ2-3 | TRBV13 | . | TGTGCCAGCTCCGACCGGGGGGCCCCGCCAGATACGCAGTATTTT | CASSDRGAPPDTQYF
. | TRBJ1-2 | TRBV29-1 | . | TGCAGCGTTGAAGCCCGGTATGGCTACACCTTC | CSVEARYGYTF
. | TRBJ2-5 | TRBV9 | . | TGTGCCAGCAGCGTAGCTGAACGGATGGAGACCCAGTACTTC | CASSVAERMETQYF
. | TRBJ2-7 | TRBV5-1 | . | TGCGCCAGCAGCTTAACACCTACTAGGGCCGCCTACGAGCAGTACTTC | CASSLTPTRAAYEQYF
TRBD1 | TRBJ1-3 | TRBV6-4 | . | TGTGCCAGCGGCACAGGGGTAAACACCATATATTTT | CASGTGVNTIYF
. | TRBJ2-7 | TRBV11-3 | once | TGTGCCAGCAGCTTAGATCCCCTCCTCGAGCAGTACTTC | CASSLDPLLEQYF
. | TRBJ1-1 | TRBV29-1 | once | TGCAGCGTTGGTGAGGGTATCACTGAAGCTTTCTTT | CSVGEGITEAFF
TRBD1 | TRBJ1-3 | TRBV9 | . | TGTGCCAGCAGCCCCCGGACAGGGTCCTCTGGAAACACCATATATTTT | CASSPRTGSSGNTIYF
. | TRBJ2-7 | TRBV7-9 | . | TGTGCCAGCAGTCTCACAGGACTCGGCAATGACGAGCAGTACTTC | CASSLTGLGNDEQYF
. | TRBJ2-7 | TRBV20-1 | . | TGCAGTGCTATATACGAGCAGTACTTC | CSAIYEQYF
. | TRBJ1-5 | TRBV2 | . | TGTGCCAGCAGTGATGAGGGTTTCAGCAATCAGCCCCAGCATTTT | CASSDEGFSNQPQHF
TRBD1 | TRBJ1-2 | TRBV5-6 | . | TGTGCCAGCAGTTCGGACAGGGGACTGCCCTTGTACTATGGCTACACCTTC | CASSSDRGLPLYYGYTF
. | TRBJ1-1 | TRBV2 | . | TGTGCCAGCAGAACTATCGGACAAAGGGCTTTCTTT | CASRTIGQRAFF
. | TRBJ2-5 | TRBV5-6 | . | TGTGCCAGCAGCTTGTTATCGACTAGTCGAGAGACCCAGTACTTC | CASSLLSTSRETQYF
TRBD1 | TRBJ2-5 | TRBV11-3 | . | TGTGCCAGCAGCTCCTCCCGGGACAGGGGCTCAGAGACCCAGTACTTC | CASSSSRDRGSETQYF
. | TRBJ1-2 | TRBV6-6 | once | TGTGCCAGCAGTTCGGTCCGACCCACTAACTATGGCTACACCTTC | CASSSVRPTNYGYTF
TRBD1 | TRBJ2-7 | TRBV11-1 | once | TGTGCCAGCAGAACCTGGGGGACAGGGACCTACGAGCAGTACTTC | CASRTWGTGTYEQYF
. | TRBJ2-5 | TRBV30 | . | TGTGCCTGGAGTGTACTGGGCGAGACCCAGTACTTC | CAWSVLGETQYF
. | TRBJ2-3 | TRBV9 | . | TGTGCCCTAACATGGGGTGATCCGGATCCGGATACGCAGTATTTT | CALTWGDPDPDTQYF
TRBD1 | TRBJ2-7 | TRBV6-5 | . | TGTGCCAGCAGTTACTCAGGGACAGGGAGCTCCTACGAGCAGTACTTC | CASSYSGTGSSYEQYF
. | TRBJ2-5 | TRBV5-4 | . | TGTGCCAGCAGCCCCGGGGTGGGGTTGCGGGAGACCCAGTACTTC | CASSPGVGLRETQYF
. | TRBJ2-2 | TRBV7-6 | . | TGTGCCAGCAGCTCGACGGGAGGAGGGGGCGGGGAGCTGTTTTTT | CASSSTGGGGGELFF
. | TRBJ2-7 | TRBV14 | . | TGTGCCAGCAGCCAACTTGCCTACGAGCAGTACTTC | CASSQLAYEQYF
. | TRBJ2-3 | TRBV5-1 | once | TGCGCCAGCAGCGGCGGGCAGTCGATCACAGATACGCAGTATTTT | CASSGGQSITDTQYF
TRBD1 | TRBJ2-3 | TRBV25-1 | . | TGTGCCAGCACATACACAGGGGGCATAGATACGCAGTATTTT | CASTYTGGIDTQYF
TRBD2 | TRBJ2-4 | TRBV7-8 | . | TGTGCCAGCACCCCGGGGGGGTACATTCAGTACTTC | CASTPGGYIQYF
. | TRBJ2-2 | TRBV6-1 | . | TGTGGCATCAGGGGACCGGATACCGGGGAGCTGTTTTTT | CGIRGPDTGELFF
TRBD1 | TRBJ1-2 | TRBV6-5 | . | TGTGCCAGCAGTTACGTCCAGGGGGACTATGGCTACACCTTC | CASSYVQGDYGYTF
. | TRBJ2-5 | TRBV18 | . | TGTGCCAGCTCACCAAAGGCTAGGGAGACCCAGTACTTC | CASSPKARETQYF
. | TRBJ1-1 | TRBV4-1 | . | TGCGCCAGCAGCCACAGGGGCGTGAACACTGAAGCTTTCTTT | CASSHRGVNTEAFF
. | TRBJ1-2 | TRBV5-5 | . | TGTGCCAGCAGCTCGTATCCGACAGCTCCGACCGGCTACACCTTC | CASSSYPTAPTGYTF
. | TRBJ1-4 | TRBV4-1 | few | TGCGCCAGCAGCCAAGAGGGACGTGGTCTGGGTGAAAAACTGTTTTTT | CASSQEGRGLGEKLFF
. | TRBJ2-3 | TRBV11-2 | once | TGTGCCAGCAGCTTATCCGCGGACACAGATACGCAGTATTTT | CASSLSADTDTQYF